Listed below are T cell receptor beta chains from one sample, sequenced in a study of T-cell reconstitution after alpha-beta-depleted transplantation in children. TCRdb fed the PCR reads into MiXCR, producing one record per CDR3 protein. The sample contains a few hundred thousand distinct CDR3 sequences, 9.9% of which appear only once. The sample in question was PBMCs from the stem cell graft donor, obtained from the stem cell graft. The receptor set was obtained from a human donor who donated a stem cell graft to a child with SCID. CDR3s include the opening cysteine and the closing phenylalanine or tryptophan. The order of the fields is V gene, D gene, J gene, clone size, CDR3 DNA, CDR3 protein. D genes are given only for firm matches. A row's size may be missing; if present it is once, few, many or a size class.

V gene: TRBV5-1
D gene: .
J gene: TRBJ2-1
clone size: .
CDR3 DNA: TGCGCCAGCAGGGCAGGATATAACAATGAGCAGTTCTTC
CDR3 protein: CASRAGYNNEQFF

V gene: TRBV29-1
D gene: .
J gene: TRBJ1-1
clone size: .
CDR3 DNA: TGCAGCGTTAAACCACGAGGGGGTGGCACTGAAGCTTTCTTT
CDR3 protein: CSVKPRGGGTEAFF

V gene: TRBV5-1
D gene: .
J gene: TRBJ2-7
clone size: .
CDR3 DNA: TGCGCCAGCAGCCCCGGTGGGGGGATCTACGAGCAGTACTTC
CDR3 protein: CASSPGGGIYEQYF

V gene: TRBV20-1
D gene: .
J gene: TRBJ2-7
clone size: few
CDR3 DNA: TGCAGTGCTAGAGATCAGGACGGATACTCCTACGAGCAGTACTTC
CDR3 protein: CSARDQDGYSYEQYF

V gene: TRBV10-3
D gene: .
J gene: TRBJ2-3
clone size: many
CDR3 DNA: TGTGCCATCAGTGATGAGGGGAGCACAGATACGCAGTATTTT
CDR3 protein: CAISDEGSTDTQYF

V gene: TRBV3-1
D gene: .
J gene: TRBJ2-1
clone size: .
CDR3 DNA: TGTGCCAGCAGCCAGGCTAAAGATGAGCAGTTCTTC
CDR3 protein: CASSQAKDEQFF

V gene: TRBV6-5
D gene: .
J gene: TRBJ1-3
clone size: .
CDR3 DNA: TGTGCCAGCAGTTACGCTCCTACAGGAAACACCATATATTTT
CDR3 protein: CASSYAPTGNTIYF

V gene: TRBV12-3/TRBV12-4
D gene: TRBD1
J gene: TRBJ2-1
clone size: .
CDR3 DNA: TGTGCCAGCAGTCCCGGGACAGGGTTCTACAATGAGCAGTTCTTC
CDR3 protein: CASSPGTGFYNEQFF

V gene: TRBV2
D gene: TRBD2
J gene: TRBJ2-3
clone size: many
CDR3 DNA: TGTGCCAGCAGTCAGATTCCTGGCGGGGGGCCAGATACGCAGTATTTT
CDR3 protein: CASSQIPGGGPDTQYF

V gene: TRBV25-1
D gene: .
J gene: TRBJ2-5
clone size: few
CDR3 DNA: TGTGCCAGCAGTGAATTTTGGCAGAAAGAGACCCAGTACTTC
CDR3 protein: CASSEFWQKETQYF